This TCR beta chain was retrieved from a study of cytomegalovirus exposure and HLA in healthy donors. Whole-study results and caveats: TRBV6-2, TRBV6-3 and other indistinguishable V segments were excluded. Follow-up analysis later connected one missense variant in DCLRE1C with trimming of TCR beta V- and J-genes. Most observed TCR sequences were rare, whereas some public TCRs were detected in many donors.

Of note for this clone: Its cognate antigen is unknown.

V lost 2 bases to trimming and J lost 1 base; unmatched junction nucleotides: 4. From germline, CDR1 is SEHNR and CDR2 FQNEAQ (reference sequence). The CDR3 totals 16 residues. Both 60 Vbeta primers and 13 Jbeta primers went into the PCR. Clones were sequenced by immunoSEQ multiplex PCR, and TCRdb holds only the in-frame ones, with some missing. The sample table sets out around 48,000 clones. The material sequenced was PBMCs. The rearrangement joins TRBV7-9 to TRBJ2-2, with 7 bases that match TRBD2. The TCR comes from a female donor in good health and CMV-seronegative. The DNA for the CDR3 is TGTGCCAGCAGCTTAAGAAGCGGGGTGAACACCGGGGAGCTGTTTTTT. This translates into CASSLRSGVNTGELFF.